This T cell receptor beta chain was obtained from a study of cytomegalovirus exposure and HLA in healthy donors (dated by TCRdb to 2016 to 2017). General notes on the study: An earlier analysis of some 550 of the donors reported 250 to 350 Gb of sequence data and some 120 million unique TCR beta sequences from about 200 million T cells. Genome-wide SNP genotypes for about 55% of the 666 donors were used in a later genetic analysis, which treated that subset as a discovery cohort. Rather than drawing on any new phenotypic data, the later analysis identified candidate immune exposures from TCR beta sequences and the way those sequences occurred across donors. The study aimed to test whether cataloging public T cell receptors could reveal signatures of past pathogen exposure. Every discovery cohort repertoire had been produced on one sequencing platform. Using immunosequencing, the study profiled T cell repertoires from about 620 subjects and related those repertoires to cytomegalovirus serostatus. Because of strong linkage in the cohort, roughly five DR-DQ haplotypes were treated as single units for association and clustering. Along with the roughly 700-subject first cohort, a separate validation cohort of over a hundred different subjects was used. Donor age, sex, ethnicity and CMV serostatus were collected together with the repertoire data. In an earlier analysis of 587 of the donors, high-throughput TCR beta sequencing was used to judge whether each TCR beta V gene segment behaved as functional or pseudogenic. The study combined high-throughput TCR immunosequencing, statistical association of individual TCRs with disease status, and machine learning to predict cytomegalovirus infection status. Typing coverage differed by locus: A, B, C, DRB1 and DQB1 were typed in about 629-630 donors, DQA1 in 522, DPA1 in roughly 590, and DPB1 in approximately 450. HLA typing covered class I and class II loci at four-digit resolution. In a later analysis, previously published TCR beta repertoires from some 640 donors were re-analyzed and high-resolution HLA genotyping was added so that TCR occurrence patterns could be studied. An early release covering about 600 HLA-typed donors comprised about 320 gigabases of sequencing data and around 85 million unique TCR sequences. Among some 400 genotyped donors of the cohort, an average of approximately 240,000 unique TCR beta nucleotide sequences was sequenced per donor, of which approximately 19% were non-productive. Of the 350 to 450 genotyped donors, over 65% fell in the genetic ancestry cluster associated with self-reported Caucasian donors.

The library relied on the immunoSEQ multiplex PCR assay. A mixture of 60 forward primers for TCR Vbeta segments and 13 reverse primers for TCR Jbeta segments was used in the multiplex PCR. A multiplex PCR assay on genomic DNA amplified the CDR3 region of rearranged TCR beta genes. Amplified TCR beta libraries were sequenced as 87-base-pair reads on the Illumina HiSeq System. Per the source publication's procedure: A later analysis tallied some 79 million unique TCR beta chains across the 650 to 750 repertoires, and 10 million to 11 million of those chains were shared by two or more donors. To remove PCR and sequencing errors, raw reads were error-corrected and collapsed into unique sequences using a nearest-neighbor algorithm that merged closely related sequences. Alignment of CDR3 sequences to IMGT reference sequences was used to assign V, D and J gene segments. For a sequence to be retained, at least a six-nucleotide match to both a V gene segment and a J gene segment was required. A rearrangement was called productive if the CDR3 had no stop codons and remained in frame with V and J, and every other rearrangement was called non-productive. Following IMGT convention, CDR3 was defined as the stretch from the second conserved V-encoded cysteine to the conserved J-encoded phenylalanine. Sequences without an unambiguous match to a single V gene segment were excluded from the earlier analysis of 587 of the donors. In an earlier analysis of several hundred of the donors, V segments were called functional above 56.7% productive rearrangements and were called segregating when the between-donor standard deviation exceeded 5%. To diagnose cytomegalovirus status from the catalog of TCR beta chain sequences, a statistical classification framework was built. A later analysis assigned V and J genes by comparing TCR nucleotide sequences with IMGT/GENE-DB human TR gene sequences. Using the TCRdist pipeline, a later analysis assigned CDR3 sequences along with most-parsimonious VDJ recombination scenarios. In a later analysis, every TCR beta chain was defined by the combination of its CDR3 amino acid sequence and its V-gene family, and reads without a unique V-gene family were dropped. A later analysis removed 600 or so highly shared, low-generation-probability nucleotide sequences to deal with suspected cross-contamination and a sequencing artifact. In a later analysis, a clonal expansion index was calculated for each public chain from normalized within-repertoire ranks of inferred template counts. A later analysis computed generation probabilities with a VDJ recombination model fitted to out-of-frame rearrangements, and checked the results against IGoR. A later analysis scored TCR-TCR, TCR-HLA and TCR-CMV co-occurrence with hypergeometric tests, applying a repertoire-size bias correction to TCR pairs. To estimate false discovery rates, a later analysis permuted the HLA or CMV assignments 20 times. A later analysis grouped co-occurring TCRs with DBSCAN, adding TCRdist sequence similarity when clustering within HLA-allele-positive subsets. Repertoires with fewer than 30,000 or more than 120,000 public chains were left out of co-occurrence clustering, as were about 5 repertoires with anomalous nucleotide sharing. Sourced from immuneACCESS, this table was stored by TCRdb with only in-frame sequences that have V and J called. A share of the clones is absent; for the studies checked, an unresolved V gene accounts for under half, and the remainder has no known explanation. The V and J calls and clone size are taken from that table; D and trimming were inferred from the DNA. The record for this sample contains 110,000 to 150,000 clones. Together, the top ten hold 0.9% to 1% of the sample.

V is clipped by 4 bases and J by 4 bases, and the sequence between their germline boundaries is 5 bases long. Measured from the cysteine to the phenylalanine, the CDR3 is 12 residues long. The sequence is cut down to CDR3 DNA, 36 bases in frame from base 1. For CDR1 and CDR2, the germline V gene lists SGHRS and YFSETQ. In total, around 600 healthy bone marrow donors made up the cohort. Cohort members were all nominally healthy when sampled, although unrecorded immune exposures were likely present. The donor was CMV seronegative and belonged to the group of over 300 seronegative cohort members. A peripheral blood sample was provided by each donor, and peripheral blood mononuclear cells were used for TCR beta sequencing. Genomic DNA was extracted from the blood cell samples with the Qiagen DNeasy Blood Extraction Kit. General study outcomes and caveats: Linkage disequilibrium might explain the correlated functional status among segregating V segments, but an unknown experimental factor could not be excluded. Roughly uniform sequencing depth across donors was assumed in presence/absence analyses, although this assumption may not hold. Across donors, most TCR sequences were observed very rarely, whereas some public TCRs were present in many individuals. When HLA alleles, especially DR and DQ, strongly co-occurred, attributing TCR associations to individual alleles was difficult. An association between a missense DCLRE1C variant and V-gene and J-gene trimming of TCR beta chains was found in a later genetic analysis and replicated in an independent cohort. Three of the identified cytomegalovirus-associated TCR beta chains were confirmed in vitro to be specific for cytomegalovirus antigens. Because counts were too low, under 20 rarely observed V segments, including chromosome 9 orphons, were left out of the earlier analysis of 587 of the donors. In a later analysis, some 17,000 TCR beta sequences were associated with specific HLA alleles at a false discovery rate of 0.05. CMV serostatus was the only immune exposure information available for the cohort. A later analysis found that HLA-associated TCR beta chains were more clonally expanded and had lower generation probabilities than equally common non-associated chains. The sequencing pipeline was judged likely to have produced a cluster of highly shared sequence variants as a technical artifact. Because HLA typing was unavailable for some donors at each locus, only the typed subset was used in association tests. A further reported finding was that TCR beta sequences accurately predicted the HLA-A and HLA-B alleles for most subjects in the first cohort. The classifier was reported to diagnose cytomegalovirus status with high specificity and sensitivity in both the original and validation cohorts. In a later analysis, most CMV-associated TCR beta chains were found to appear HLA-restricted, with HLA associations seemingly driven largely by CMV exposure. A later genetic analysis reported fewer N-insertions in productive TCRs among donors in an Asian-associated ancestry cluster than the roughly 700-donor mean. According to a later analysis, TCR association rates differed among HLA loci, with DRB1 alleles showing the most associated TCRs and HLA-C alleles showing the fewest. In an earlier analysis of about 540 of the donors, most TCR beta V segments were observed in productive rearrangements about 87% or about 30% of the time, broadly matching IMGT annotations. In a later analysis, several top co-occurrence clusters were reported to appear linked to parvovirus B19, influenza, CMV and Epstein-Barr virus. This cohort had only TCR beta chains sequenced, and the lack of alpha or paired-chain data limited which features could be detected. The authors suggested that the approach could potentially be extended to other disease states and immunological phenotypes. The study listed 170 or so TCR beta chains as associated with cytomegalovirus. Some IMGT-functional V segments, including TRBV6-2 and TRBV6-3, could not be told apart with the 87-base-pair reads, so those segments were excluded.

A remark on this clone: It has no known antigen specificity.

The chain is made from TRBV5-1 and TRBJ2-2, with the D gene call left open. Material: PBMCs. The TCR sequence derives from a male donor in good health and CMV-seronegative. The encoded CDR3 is CASSLSTGELFF. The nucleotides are TGCGCCAGCAGCCTATCCACCGGGGAGCTGTTTTTT. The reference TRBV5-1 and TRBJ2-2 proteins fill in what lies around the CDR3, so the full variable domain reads KAGVTQTPRYLIKTRGQQVTLSCSPISGHRSVSWYQQTPGQGLQFLFEYFSETQRNKGNFPGRFSGRQFSNSRSEMNVSTLELGDSALYLCASSLSTGELFFGEGSRLTVL.